These 9 T cell receptor beta chains were sequenced from one sample in a study of blood T cell repertoires in COVID-19. TCRdb's copy holds only in-frame clones and misses some; the assay was immunoSEQ multiplex PCR. The sample contains 150,000 to 200,000 clones, approximately 90% of which appear only once. Sequenced: peripheral blood. The receptors originated from a human donor in a cohort sampled during active COVID-19.

CDR3 sequence (DNA): TGTGCCAGCAGCTTAGGACGGCAGGTGAACCACGAGCAGTACTTC. The encoded protein is CASSLGRQVNHEQYF. The chain employs TRBV11-2 and TRBJ2-7, with D unresolved. The germline V and J ends were trimmed by 1 base and 5 bases, with 15 bases remaining between them. The CDR3 is 15 amino acids. The germline V gene encodes CDR1 SGHAT and CDR2 FQNNGV. Full variable domain (outside the CDR3, taken from reference TRBV11-2 and TRBJ2-7): EAGVAQSPRYKIIEKRQSVAFWCNPISGHATLYWYQQILGQGPKLLIQFQNNGVVDDSQLPKDRFSAERLKGVDSTLKIQPAKLEDSAVYLCASSLGRQVNHEQYFGPGTRLTVT.

With respect to this clone: The sample carries other DNA sequences with the same CDR3. The rearrangement uses TRBV5-6 and TRBJ1-2; D is uncertain. Germline V gives CDR1 SGHDT, CDR2 YYEEEE. This CDR3 spans 12 amino acids. Trimming stripped 1 base from V and 4 bases from J, with 5 bases between. This CDR3 reads CASSLSGYGYTF. In DNA, the CDR3 is TGTGCCAGCAGCTTGTCCGGCTATGGCTACACCTTC.

This clone was found once. The chain carries TRBV24-1 and TRBJ1-6, with D maybe TRBD1 (6 bases). CDR3 length: 15 amino acids. The V gene's germline CDR1 is KGHDR and CDR2 SFDVKD. V was trimmed by 10 bases and J by 5 bases, leaving 17 bases between them. DNA of the CDR3: TGTGCCACTACTCAGAGGGGGGGAAATAATTCACCCCTCCACTTT. Protein product: CATTQRGGNNSPLHF.

This chain joins TRBV29-1 and TRBJ2-3, with D maybe TRBD2 (5 bases). Germline lookup yields CDR1 SQVTM and CDR2 ANQGSEA. Deletions cut 5 bases from V and 3 bases from J, with 12 bases between. This CDR3 region has 13 residues. The CDR3, as DNA: TGCAGCGTTTCCCAAGGCGGGACAGATACGCAGTATTTT. It yields the protein CSVSQGGTDTQYF.

The rearrangement uses TRBV27 and TRBJ2-2; a weak D match, TRBD1 (6 bases). V was cut by 4 bases and J by 6 bases, with 12 bases left in between. The germline V gene has CDR1 MNHEY and CDR2 SMNVEV (reference sequence). This CDR3 is built from 14 residues. The CDR3 DNA is TGTGCCAGCAGTTCCACAGGGAAGGCCGGGGAGCTGTTTTTT. Translating gives CASSSTGKAGELFF.

This chain links TRBV29-1 with TRBJ1-2, with 7 bases aligning to TRBD1. With 8 bases clipped from V and 0 bases from J, the junction kept 3 bases outside the gene matches. Germline lookup yields CDR1 SQVTM and CDR2 ANQGSEA. The CDR3 contains 12 residues. The CDR3, as DNA: TGCAGCACCGGGACAGCTAACTATGGCTACACCTTC. Amino acids: CSTGTANYGYTF.

V is TRBV12-3 or TRBV12-4 and J is TRBJ2-5; D might be TRBD2 (6 bases). The CDR3 is 12 residues long. Trimming took off 7 bases at V and 5 bases at J, with 11 bases between the two ends. Written as DNA, the CDR3 is TGTGCCAGCAAGGAGGGGCTCGAGACCCAGTACTTC. This encodes CASKEGLETQYF.

The chain carries TRBV21-1 and TRBJ2-7; the table's D call TRBD1 went unverified against the DNA. TRBV21-1 is a pseudogene segment. The CDR3 has 14 residues. In nucleotides, the CDR3 is TGTGCCAGCAGCAAACAGGGGATAGCCTACGAGCAGTACTTC. This gives the protein CASSKQGIAYEQYF.

The chain combines TRBV24-1 with TRBJ2-5; 7 bases agree with TRBD1. Germline assignment: CDR1 KGHDR and CDR2 SFDVKD. This CDR3 is 17 amino acids long. J gave up 7 bases and V 3 bases, and 16 bases lay outside the gene matches. The CDR3 reads CATSDVPNRGAEGTQYF. The CDR3 nucleotides read TGTGCCACCAGTGATGTCCCAAACAGGGGCGCGGAAGGGACCCAGTACTTC.